This T cell receptor (beta chain) appears in the sequencing data of a study of blood T cell repertoires in COVID-19. As for the study in general: Nucleic acid was either cDNA or gDNA, and it came from T cells, B-cell-depleted T cells, or PBMCs.

The CDR3 runs to 16 residues. Between the trimmed V and J ends, which lost 8 bases and 3 bases, there was a span of 22 bases. Per germline, CDR1 KGHDR and CDR2 SFDVKD. The Seattle patients, enrolled during active infection, were followed longitudinally. Original analysis: Reference gene primer amplification gave estimated nucleated cell counts. Libraries were prepared by immunoSEQ multiplex PCR; TCRdb keeps only in-frame clonotypes and omits some of them. V and J calls and clone size are those listed in that table; D and trimming were worked out from the DNA. The top ten clones hold 7.5% to 9% of a sample with over 450,000 clones, around nine tenths of them seen once.

Sequences were obtained from peripheral blood. The sequence was obtained from a woman aged 45-65 years with COVID-19, enrolled during active disease. The J gene is TRBJ2-7, the V gene TRBV24-1; D is uncertain. The CDR3 loop is CATITSPHRNYYEQYF. CDR3 DNA sequence: TGTGCCACCATAACTTCCCCTCACAGAAATTACTACGAGCAGTACTTC.